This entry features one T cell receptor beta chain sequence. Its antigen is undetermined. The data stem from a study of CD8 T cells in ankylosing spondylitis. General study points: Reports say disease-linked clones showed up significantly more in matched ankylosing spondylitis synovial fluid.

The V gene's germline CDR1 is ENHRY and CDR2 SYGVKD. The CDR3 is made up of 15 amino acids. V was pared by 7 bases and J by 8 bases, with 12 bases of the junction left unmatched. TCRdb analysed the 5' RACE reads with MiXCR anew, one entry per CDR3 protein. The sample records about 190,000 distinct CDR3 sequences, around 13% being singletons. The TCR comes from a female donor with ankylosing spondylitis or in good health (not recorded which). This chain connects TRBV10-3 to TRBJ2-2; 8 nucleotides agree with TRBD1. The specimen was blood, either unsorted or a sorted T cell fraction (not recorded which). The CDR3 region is CAITKETGATGELFF. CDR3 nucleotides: TGTGCCATCACCAAAGAGACAGGGGCTACAGGGGAGCTGTTTTTT.